This entry concerns a single T cell receptor (beta chain). Healthy Russian Caucasian donors spanned ages roughly 6 to 90 years. This sample was taken from a study of blood T cells in healthy people across ages. A sample-barcoded 5' primer and a J-beta primer mix were used in a second PCR of roughly 7 to 11 cycles. MiXCR was run by TCRdb on the 5' RACE reads, yielding one entry per CDR3 protein. The sample contains under 1,000,000 distinct CDR3 sequences, 46% of which appear only once. The junction had 3 bases not matched to a gene; V was cut back by 8 bases and J by 2 bases. This CDR3 has 14 residues. Germline values: CDR1 SGHRS, CDR2 YFSETQ.

The clonotype was recovered from a man at least 80 years old in good health. Input material: blood. The rearrangement joins TRBV5-1 to TRBJ1-4, with 10 bases identical to TRBD1. CDR3 sequence reads: CASQTGGTNEKLFF. CDR3 in DNA: TGCGCCAGTCAGACAGGGGGCACTAATGAAAAACTGTTTTTT.